This TCR beta chain appears in the sequencing data of a study of blood T cell repertoires in COVID-19. This clone is a singleton in its sample. TCRdb's copy holds only in-frame clones and misses some; the assay was immunoSEQ multiplex PCR. The sample has about 160,000 clones, approximately 91% seen once. The V end lost 6 bases, the J end lost 1 base, and 10 bases lay between the germline ends. Germline loops: CDR1 MNHEY, CDR2 SMNVEV (reference sequence). This CDR3 contains 13 residues. The rearrangement joins TRBV27 to TRBJ2-7; TRBD2 is a possible D gene (5 bases). The TCR comes from a man aged 18 to 35 with acute or convalescent COVID-19. The specimen sequenced was peripheral blood. CDR3 residues: CASSFTSSYEQYF. The DNA of the CDR3 is TGTGCCAGCAGCTTTACTAGTTCCTACGAGCAGTACTTC.